The 4 T cell receptor beta chains in this list originate from one sample, sequenced in a study of blood T cell repertoires in COVID-19. The data were produced by immunoSEQ multiplex PCR, yet TCRdb's version contains in-frame clones alone and is incomplete. The sample comprises 200,000 to 300,000 clones, around 87% of which are singletons, and 2.5% to 3.5% rests with the top ten. Input material: PBMCs or T cells enriched from blood (not recorded which). The receptors come from a middle-aged woman with acute COVID-19.

CDR3 nucleotides: TGTGCCAGCAGGACAGCGGGAGGCCATTACGAGCAGTACTTC. The encoded protein is CASRTAGGHYEQYF. This chain links TRBV28 with TRBJ2-7; 9 positions match TRBD2. CDR1 and CDR2 from the germline V gene are MDHEN and SYDVKM. The CDR3 has 14 amino acids. Trimming removed 6 bases from V and 4 bases from J; junction bases left unmatched: 7.

The rearrangement links TRBV20-1 to TRBJ2-1, with 9 bases that match TRBD2. Germline V gives CDR1 DFQATT, CDR2 SNEGSKA (reference sequence). V lost 6 bases to trimming and J lost 1 base; unmatched junction nucleotides: 4. This CDR3 contains 14 residues. The CDR3 bases are TGCAGTGCCAGTAGCGGGAGATCCTACAATGAGCAGTTCTTC. Amino acid sequence: CSASSGRSYNEQFF.

The gene calls are TRBV9 and TRBJ2-7; D may be TRBD1 (6 bases). The germline V gene encodes CDR1 SGDLS and CDR2 YYNGEE. The CDR3 totals 15 residues. Trimming cost V 0 bases and J 6 bases, with 16 bases left between them. The CDR3 region is CASSVVPGQPSEQYF. CDR3 in DNA: TGTGCCAGCAGCGTAGTACCGGGACAACCGTCCGAGCAGTACTTC.

CDR3 in DNA: TGTGCCAGCAGCAACAGGGGCACGGTGAGATACAATGAGCAGTTCTTC. Its translation: CASSNRGTVRYNEQFF. The V call is TRBV21-1, the J call TRBJ2-1; the table's D gene call, TRBD1, was not cross checked with the DNA. TRBV21-1 is tagged as a pseudogene. This CDR3 is built from 16 residues.